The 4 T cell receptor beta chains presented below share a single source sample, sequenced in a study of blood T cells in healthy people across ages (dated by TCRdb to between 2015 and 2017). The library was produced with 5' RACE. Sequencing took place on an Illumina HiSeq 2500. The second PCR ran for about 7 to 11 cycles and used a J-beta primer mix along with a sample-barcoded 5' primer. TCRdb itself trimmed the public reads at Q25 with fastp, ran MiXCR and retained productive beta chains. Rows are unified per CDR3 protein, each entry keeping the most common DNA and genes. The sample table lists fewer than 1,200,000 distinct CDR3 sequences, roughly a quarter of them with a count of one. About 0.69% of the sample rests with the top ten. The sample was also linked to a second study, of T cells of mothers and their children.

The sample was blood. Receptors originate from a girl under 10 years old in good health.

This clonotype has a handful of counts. Written as DNA, the CDR3 is TGTGCCAGCAGAAGTTCCTTCGGAGAGACCCAGTACTTC. Translation gives CASRSSFGETQYF. J is TRBJ2-5 and V is TRBV2; D uncertain. Germline CDR1 SNHLY, CDR2 FYNNEI. Between the trimmed V and J ends, which lost 6 bases and 4 bases, there was a span of 12 bases. The CDR3 sequence is 13 residues long.

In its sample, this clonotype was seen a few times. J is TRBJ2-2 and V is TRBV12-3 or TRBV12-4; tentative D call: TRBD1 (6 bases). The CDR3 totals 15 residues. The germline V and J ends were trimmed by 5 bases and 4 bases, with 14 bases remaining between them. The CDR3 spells CASSIAGTSTGELFF. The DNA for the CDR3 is TGTGCCAGCAGTATCGCCGGGACATCCACCGGGGAGCTGTTTTTT.

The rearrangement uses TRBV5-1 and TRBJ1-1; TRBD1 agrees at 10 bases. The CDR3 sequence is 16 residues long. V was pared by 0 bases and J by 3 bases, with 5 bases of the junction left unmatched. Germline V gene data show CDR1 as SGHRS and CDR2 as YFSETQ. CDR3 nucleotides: TGCGCCAGCAGCTTGGGGACAGGGGGTAGAGACACTGAAGCTTTCTTT. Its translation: CASSLGTGGRDTEAFF.

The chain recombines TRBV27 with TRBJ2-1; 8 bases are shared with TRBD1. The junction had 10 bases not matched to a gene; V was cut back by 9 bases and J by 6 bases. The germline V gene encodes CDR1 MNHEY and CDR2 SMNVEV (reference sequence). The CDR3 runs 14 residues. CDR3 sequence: CASATGTGANEQFF. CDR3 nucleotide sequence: TGTGCCAGTGCTACCGGGACAGGTGCCAATGAGCAGTTCTTC.